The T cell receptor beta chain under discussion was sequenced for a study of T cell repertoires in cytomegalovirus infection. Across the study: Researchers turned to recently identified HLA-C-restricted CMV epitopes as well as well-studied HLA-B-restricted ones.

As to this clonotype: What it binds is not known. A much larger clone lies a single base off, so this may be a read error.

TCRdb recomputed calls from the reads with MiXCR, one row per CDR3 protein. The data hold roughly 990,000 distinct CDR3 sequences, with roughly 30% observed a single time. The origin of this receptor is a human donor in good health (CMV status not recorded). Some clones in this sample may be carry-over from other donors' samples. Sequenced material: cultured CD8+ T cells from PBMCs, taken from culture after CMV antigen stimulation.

This CDR3 is CVSSSGTGGSGELFF. CDR3 sequence (DNA): TGTGTCAGCAGTTCGGGGACAGGAGGATCCGGGGAGCTGTTTTTT. The chain joins TRBV6-6 to TRBJ2-2; TRBD1 matches 8 bases. The CDR3 spans 15 residues. Germline V gene lookup returns CDR1 MNHNY and CDR2 SVGAGI (reference sequence).